This T cell receptor (beta chain) stems from a study of post-analysis software for immune sequencing data. Findings and limits, study-wide: The study found significantly lower normalized Chao1 diversity in multiple sclerosis patients than in controls.

Unique molecular identifiers were present in the TCR beta cDNA libraries. Each CDR3 protein gets one entry after TCRdb re-called the PCR reads with MiXCR. The sample carries fewer than 900,000 distinct CDR3 sequences, around 45% recorded once. This clonotype was picked up a small number of times. The antigen is not known. Sample: blood. The receptor's source is a girl aged 10-17 years with multiple sclerosis.

The CDR3 nucleotides read TGCAGTGCTAGAGATCCGGGACTAGCGGGAGGCCCCTACAATGAGCAGTTCTTC. As protein: CSARDPGLAGGPYNEQFF. This chain links TRBV20-1 with TRBJ2-1; 15 bases agree with TRBD2. J was trimmed by 2 bases and V by 0 bases; bases with no gene match: 5. CDR3 length: 18 amino acids. The germline V gene has CDR1 DFQATT and CDR2 SNEGSKA (reference sequence).